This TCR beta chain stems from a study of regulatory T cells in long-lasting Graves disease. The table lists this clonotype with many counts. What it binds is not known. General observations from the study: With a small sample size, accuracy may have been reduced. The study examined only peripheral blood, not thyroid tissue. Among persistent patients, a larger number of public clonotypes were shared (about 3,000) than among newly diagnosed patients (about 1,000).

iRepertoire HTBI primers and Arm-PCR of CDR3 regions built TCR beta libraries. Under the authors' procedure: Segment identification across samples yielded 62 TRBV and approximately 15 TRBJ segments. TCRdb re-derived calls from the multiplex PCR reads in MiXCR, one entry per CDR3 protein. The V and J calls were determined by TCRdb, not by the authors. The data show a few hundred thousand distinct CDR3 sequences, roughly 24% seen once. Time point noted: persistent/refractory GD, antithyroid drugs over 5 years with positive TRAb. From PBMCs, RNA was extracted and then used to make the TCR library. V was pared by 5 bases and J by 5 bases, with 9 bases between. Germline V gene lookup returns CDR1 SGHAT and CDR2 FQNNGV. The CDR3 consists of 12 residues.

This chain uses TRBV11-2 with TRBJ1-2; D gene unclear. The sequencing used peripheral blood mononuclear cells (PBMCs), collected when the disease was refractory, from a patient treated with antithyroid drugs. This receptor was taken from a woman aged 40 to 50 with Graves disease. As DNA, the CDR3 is TGTGCCAGCAGCCCGCCCCTGTATGGCTACACCTTC. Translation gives CASSPPLYGYTF.